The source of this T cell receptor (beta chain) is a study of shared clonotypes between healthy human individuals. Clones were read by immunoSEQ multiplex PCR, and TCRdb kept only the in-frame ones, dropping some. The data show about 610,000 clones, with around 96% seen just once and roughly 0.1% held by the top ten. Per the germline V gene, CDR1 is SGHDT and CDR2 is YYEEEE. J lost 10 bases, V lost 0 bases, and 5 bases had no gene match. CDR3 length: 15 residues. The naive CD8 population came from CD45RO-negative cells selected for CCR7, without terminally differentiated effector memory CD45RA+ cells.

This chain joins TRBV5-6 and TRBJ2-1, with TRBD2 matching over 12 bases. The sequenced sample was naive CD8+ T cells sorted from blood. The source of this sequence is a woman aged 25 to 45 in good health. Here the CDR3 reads CASSLDVLAGGEQFF. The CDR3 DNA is TGTGCCAGCAGCTTGGATGTACTAGCGGGAGGAGAGCAGTTCTTC.